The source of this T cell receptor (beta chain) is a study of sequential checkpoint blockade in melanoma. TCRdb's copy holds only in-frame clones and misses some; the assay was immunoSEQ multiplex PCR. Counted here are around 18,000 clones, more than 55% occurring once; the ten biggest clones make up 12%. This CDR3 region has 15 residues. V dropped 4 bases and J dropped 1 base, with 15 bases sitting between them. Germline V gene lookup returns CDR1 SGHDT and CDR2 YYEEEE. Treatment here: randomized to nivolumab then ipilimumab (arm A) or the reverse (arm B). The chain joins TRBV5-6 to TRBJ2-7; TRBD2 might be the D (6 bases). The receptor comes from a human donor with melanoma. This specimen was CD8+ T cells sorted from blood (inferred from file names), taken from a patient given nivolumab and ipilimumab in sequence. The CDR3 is CASSPGEAGSYEQYF. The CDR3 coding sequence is TGTGCCAGCAGCCCTGGGGAGGCAGGTTCCTACGAGCAGTACTTC. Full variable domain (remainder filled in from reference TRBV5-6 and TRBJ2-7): DAGVTQSPTHLIKTRGQQVTLRCSPKSGHDTVSWYQQALGQGPQFIFQYYEEEERQRGNFPDRFSGHQFPNYSSELNVNALLLGDSALYLCASSPGEAGSYEQYFGPGTRLTVT.